The T cell receptor beta chain described here comes from a study of somatic mutations in cytotoxic T cells in rheumatoid arthritis. TCRdb's table, derived via immunoSEQ multiplex PCR, lists solely in-frame clones and lacks some. Of about 20,000 clones in the sample, 86% were seen once. The CDR3 length is 10 residues. V was clipped by 7 bases and J by 4 bases, with 4 bases between them. Germline V gene data show CDR1 as MNHEY and CDR2 as SMNVEV (reference sequence). The specimen sequenced was CD8+ T cells sorted from blood. The source is a man aged 40-49 years in good health. V and J are TRBV27 and TRBJ1-1; D is unclear. The CDR3 loop reads CASMGTEAFF. The CDR3 DNA is TGTGCCAGCATGGGCACTGAAGCTTTCTTT.